This T cell receptor beta chain is from a study of cytotoxic CD8 clonotypes in ibrutinib-treated CLL. On the study more broadly: The study included roughly 10 relapsed/refractory and 15 treatment-naive patients; about 18 had IGHV unmutated disease. Response samples followed a median 12 months of treatment, range 6 to 36.

This clone came up a few times. The antigen is not known. The assay was immunoSEQ multiplex PCR, and TCRdb's table has in-frame clones only and misses some. The sample has approximately 200,000 clones, approximately 72% seen once. Study-level points and caveats: Clonality went up at the time of ibrutinib response, stayed stable in sustained remission, and later dropped back toward its baseline level at progression.

The CDR3 runs 14 residues. Germline V gene lookup returns CDR1 SGHVS and CDR2 FNYEAQ. With 1 base removed from V and 7 bases from J, the gap between germline ends came to 11 bases. About 2 micrograms of genomic DNA from cryopreserved PBMCs went into TCR beta libraries. The V and J genes are TRBV7-6 and TRBJ2-1, with D unresolved. Sequencing used PBMCs, obtained after 24 months of ibrutinib treatment. The sequence was collected from a human donor with chronic lymphocytic leukemia. CDR3 sequence (DNA): TGTGCCAGCAGCTTAGAGGCATGGCCGAATGAGCAGTTCTTC. Its translation is CASSLEAWPNEQFF.